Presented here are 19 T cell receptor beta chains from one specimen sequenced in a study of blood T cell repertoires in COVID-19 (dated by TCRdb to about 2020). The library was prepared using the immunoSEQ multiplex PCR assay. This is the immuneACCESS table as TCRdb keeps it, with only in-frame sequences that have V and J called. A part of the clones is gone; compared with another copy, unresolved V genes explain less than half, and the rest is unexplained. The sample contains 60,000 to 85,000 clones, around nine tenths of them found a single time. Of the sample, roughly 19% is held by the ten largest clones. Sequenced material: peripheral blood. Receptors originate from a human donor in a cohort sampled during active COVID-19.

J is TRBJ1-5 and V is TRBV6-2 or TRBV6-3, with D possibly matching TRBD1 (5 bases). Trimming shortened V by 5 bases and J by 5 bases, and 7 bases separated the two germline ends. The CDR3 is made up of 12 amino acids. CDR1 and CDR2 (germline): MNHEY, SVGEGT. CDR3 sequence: CASSRQHQPQHF. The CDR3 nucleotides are TGTGCCAGCAGTCGACAGCATCAGCCCCAGCATTTT.

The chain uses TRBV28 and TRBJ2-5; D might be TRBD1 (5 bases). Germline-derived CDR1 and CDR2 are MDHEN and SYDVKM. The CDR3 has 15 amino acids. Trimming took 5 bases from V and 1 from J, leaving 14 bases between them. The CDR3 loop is CASSSVGQGQETQYF. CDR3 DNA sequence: TGTGCCAGCAGTAGCGTCGGCCAGGGCCAAGAGACCCAGTACTTC.

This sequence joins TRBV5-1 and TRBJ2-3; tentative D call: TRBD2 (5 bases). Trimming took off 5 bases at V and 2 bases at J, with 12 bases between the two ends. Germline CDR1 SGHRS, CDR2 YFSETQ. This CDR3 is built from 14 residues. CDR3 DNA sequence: TGCGCCAGCAGGAAAACCCGGGACACAGATACGCAGTATTTT. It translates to CASRKTRDTDTQYF.

The CDR3 DNA is TGCGCCAGCAGCCCTGGGGGGTTGTCTCAGCCCCAGCATTTT. This translates into CASSPGGLSQPQHF. The chain is built from TRBV5-1 and TRBJ1-5, with a weak D call TRBD1 (5 bases). V gave up 4 bases and J gave up 6 bases, with 14 bases separating them. The length of the CDR3 is 14 residues. Germline V gene lookup returns CDR1 SGHRS and CDR2 YFSETQ.

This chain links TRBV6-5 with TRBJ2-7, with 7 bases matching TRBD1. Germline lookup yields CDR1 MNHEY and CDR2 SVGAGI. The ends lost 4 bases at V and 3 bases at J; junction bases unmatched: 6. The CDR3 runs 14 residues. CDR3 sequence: CASSSTGMLYEQYF. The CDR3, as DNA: TGTGCCAGCAGTTCGACAGGGATGCTCTACGAGCAGTACTTC.

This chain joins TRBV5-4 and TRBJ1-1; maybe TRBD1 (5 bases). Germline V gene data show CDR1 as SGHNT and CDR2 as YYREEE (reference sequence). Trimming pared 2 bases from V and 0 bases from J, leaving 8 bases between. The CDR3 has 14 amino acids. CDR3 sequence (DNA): TGTGCCAGCAGCTTAGGAGGGGTGAACACTGAAGCTTTCTTT. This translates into CASSLGGVNTEAFF.

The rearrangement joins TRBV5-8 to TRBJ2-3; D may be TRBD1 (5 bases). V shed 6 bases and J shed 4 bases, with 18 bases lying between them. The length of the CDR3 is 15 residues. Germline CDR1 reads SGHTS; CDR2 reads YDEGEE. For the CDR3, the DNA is TGTGCCAGCACTATGGGGCCTGATGCCCCAGATACGCAGTATTTT. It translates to CASTMGPDAPDTQYF.

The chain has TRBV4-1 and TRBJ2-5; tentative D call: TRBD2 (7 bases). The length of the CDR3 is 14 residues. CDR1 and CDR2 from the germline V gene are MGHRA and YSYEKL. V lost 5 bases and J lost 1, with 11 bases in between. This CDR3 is CASSRRGAQETQYF. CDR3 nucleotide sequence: TGCGCCAGCAGCAGACGGGGGGCCCAAGAGACCCAGTACTTC.

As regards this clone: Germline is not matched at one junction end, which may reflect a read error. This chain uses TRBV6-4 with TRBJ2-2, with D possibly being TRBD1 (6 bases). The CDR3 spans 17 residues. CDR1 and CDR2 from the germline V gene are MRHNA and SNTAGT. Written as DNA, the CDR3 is TGTGCCAGCAGCCCCGGGACATTCTCCTACGAACACCGGGGAGCTGTTTTT. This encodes CASSPGTFSYEHRGAVF.

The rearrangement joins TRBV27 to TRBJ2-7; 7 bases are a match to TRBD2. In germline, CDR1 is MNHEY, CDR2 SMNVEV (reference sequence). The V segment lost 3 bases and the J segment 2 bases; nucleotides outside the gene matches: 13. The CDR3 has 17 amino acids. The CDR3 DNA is TGTGCCAGCAGTTTGATGTTGCGGCGGGAGACAACCTACGAGCAGTACTTC. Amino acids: CASSLMLRRETTYEQYF.

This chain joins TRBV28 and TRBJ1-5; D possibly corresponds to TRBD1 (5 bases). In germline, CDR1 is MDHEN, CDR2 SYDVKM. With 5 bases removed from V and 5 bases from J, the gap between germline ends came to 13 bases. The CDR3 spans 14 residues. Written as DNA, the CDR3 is TGTGCCAGCAGTGTCTGGGCGGGGGATCAGCCCCAGCATTTT. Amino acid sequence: CASSVWAGDQPQHF.

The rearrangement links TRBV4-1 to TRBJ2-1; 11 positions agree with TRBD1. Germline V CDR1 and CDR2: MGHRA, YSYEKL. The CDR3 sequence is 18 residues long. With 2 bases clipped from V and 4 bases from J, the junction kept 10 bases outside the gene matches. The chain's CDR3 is CASSQIAGGTGGYNEQFF. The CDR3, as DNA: TGCGCCAGCAGCCAAATTGCGGGAGGGACAGGGGGGTACAATGAGCAGTTCTTC.

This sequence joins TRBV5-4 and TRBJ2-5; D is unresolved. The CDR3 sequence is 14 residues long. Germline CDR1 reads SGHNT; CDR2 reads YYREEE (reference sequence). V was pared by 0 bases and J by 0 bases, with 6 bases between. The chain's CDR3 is CASSLVTNQETQYF. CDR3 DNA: TGTGCCAGCAGCTTGGTAACAAACCAAGAGACCCAGTACTTC.

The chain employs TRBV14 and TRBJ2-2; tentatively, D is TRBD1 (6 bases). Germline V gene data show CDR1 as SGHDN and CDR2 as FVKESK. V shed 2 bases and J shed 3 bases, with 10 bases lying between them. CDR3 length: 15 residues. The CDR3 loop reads CASSQSGVYTGELFF. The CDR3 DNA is TGTGCCAGCAGCCAATCAGGGGTATACACCGGGGAGCTGTTTTTT.

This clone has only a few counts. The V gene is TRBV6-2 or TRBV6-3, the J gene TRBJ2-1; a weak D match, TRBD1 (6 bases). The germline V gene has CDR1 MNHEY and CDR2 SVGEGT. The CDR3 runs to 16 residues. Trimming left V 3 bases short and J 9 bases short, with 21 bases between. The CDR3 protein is CASSYLKRSRGGEQFF. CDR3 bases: TGTGCCAGCAGTTATTTAAAGAGATCCCGAGGGGGTGAGCAGTTCTTC.

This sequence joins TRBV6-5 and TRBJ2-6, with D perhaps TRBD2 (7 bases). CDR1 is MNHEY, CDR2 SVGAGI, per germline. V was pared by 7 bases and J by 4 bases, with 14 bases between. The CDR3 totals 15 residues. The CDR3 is CASTRGRAGANVLTF. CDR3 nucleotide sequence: TGTGCCAGCACTAGGGGGAGGGCCGGGGCCAACGTCCTGACTTTC.

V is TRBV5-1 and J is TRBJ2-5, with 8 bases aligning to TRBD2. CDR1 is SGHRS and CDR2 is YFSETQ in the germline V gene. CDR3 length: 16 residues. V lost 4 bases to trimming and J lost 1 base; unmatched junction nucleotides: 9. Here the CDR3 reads CASSAGLATSQETQYF. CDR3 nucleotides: TGCGCCAGCAGCGCTGGACTAGCTACGAGCCAAGAGACCCAGTACTTC.

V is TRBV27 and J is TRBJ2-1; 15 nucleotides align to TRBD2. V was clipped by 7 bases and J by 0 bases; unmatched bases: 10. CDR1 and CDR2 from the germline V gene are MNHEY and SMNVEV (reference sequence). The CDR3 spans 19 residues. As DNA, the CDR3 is TGTGCCAGCACCCCTATCGGACTAGCGGGAGGGAGCTCCTACAATGAGCAGTTCTTC. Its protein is CASTPIGLAGGSSYNEQFF.

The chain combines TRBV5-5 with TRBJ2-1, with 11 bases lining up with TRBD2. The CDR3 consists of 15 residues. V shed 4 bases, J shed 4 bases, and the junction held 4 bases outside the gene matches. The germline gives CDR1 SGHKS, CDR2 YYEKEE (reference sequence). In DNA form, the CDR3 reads TGTGCCAGCAGCCCGGGACTAGCGGAGTACAATGAGCAGTTCTTC. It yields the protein CASSPGLAEYNEQFF.